A single sample is the source of the 4 T cell receptor beta chains below, sequenced in a study of T-cell reconstitution after alpha-beta-depleted transplantation in children. Unique molecular identifiers were used to barcode this TCRbeta library. Using its own MiXCR run on the PCR reads, TCRdb lists one record per CDR3 protein. The sample has approximately 490,000 distinct CDR3 sequences; roughly a tenth are singletons. The specimen comprised PBMCs, sampled before TCRalphabeta/CD19-depleted stem cell transplant. The receptors were sampled from a child under 10 years old with inherited bone marrow failure, due to receive a stem cell transplant.

This clonotype was observed at least ten times. The rearrangement links TRBV10-3 to TRBJ2-2; possibly TRBD1 for D (6 bases). CDR1 is ENHRY and CDR2 is SYGVKD in the germline V gene. The V gene lost 10 bases and the J gene lost 0 bases, with 15 bases spanning the gap. The CDR3 contains 15 residues. The CDR3 protein is CATNPDSSNTGELFF. CDR3 DNA sequence: TGTGCCACCAATCCGGACAGCTCGAACACCGGGGAGCTGTTTTTT.

This clonotype was counted many times. The rearrangement uses TRBV21-1 and TRBJ2-3. TRBV21-1 is described as a pseudogene. This CDR3 spans 11 amino acids. The CDR3 DNA is TGTGCCCCCTTCCTCACAGATACGCAGTATTTT. Amino acids: CAPFLTDTQYF.

In its sample, this clonotype was seen a few times. The chain is built from TRBV12-3 or TRBV12-4 and TRBJ2-3; perhaps TRBD2 as D (6 bases). The CDR3 extends over 12 amino acids. V lost 7 bases and J lost 6, with 11 bases in between. The CDR3 is CASNQGGDTQYF. The CDR3 bases are TGTGCCAGCAATCAGGGAGGCGATACGCAGTATTTT.

The table lists this clonotype with many counts. This chain uses TRBV20-1 with TRBJ2-7; D is unclear. This CDR3 spans 14 amino acids. Trimming removed 0 bases from V and 3 bases from J, with 12 bases in between. CDR1 and CDR2 from the germline V gene are DFQATT and SNEGSKA (reference sequence). CDR3 coding DNA: TGCAGTGCTAGAGATGAGGCTAAAGGCTACGAGCAGTACTTC. The encoded protein is CSARDEAKGYEQYF.